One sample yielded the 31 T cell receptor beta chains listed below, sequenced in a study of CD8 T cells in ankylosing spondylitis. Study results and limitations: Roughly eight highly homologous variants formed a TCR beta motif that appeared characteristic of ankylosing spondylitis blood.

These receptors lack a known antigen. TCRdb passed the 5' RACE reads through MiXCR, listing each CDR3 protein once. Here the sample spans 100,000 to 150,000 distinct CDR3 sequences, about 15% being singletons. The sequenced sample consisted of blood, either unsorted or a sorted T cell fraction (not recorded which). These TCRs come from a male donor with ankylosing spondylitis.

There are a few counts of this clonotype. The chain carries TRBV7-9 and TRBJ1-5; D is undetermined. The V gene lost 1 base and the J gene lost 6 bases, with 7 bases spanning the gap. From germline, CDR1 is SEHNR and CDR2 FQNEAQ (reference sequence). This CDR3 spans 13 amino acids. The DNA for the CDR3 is TGTGCCAGCAGCTTAGTGGGAAGTCAGCCCCAGCATTTT. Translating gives CASSLVGSQPQHF.

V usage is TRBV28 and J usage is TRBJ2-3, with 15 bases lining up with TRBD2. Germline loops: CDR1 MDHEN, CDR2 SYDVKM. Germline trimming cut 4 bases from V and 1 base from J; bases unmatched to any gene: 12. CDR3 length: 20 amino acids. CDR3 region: CASSSTGGTSGGIRTDTQYF. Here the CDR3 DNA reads TGTGCCAGCAGTTCGACAGGGGGGACTAGCGGGGGGATTCGCACAGATACGCAGTATTTT.

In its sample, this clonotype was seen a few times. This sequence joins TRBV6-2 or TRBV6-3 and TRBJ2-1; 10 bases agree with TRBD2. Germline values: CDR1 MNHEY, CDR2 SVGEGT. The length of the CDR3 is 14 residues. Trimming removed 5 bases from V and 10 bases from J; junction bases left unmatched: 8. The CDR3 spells CASSHRSGRLEQFF. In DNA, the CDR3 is TGTGCCAGCAGTCACCGTAGCGGGAGGTTGGAGCAGTTCTTC.

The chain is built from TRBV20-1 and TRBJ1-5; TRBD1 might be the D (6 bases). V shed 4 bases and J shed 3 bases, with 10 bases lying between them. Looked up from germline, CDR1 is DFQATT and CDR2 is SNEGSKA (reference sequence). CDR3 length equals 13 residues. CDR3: CSATDRINQPQHF. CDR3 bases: TGCAGTGCTACCGACAGGATCAATCAGCCCCAGCATTTT.

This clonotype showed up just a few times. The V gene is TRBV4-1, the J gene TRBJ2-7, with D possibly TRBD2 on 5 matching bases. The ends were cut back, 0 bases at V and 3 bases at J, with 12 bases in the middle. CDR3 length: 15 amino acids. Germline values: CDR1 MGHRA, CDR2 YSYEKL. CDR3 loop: CASSQETEALYEQYF. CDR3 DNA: TGCGCCAGCAGCCAAGAGACGGAGGCCCTCTACGAGCAGTACTTC.

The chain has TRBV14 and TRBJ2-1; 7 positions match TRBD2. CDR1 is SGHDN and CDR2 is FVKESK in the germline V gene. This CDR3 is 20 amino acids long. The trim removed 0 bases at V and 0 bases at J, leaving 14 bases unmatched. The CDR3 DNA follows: TGTGCCAGCAGCCAAGAAGGAACGGTAAGGGGACTAAACTCCTACAATGAGCAGTTCTTC. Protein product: CASSQEGTVRGLNSYNEQFF.

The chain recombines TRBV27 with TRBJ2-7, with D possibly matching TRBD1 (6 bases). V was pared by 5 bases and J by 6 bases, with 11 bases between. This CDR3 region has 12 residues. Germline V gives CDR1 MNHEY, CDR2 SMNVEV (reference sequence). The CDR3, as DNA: TGTGCCAGCAGTATACAGGGCAGCGAGCAGTACTTC. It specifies CASSIQGSEQYF.

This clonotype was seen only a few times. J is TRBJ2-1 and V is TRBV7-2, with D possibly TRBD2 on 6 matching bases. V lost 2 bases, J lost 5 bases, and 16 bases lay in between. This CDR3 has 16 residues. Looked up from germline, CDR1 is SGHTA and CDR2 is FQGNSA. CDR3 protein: CASSLYELASHNEQFF. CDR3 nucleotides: TGTGCCAGCAGCTTATATGAGCTAGCGTCTCACAATGAGCAGTTCTTC.

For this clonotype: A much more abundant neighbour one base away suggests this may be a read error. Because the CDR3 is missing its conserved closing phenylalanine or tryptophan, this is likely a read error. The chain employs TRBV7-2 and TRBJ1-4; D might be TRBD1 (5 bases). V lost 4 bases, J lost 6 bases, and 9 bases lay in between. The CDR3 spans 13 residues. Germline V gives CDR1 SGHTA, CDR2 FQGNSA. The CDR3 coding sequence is TGTGCCAGCAGCTCCGGGGCGGATGAAAAACTGTTTGTT. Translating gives CASSSGADEKLFV.

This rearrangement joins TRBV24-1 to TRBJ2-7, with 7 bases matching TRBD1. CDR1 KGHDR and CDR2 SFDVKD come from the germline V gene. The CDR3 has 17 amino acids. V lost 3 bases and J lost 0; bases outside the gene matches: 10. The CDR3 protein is CATSDHPRQGYSYEQYF. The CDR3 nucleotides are TGTGCCACCAGTGATCACCCCCGACAGGGTTACTCCTACGAGCAGTACTTC.

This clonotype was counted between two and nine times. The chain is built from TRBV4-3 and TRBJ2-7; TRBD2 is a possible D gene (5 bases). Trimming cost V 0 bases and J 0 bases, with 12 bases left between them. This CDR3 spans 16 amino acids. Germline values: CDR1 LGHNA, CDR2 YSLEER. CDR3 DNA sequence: TGCGCCAGCAGCCAAGATAGGGAGATCCACTCCTACGAGCAGTACTTC. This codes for CASSQDREIHSYEQYF.

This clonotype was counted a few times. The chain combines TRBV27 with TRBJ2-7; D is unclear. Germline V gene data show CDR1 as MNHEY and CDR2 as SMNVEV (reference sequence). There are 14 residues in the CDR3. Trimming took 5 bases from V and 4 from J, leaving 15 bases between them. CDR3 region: CASSPKTVEYEQYF. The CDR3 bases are TGTGCCAGCAGTCCTAAGACGGTTGAATACGAGCAGTACTTC.

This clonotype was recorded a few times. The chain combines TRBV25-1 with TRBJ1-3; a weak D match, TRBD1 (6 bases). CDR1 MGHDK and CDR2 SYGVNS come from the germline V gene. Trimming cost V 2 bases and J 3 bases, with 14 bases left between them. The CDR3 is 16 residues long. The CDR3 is CASSEHHRANGNTIYF. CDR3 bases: TGTGCCAGCAGTGAACATCACAGGGCGAATGGAAACACCATATATTTT.

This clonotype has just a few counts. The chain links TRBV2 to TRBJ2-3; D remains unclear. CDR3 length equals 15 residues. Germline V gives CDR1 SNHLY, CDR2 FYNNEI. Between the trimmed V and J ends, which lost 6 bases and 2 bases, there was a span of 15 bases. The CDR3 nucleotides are TGTGCCAGCAGAGAGCGTAGGACCTACACAGATACGCAGTATTTT. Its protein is CASRERRTYTDTQYF.

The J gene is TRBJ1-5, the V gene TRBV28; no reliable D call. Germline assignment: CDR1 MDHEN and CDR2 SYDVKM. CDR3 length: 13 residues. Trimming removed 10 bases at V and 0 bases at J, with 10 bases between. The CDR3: CATVSNSNQPQHF. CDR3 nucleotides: TGTGCCACCGTATCTAATAGCAATCAGCCCCAGCATTTT.

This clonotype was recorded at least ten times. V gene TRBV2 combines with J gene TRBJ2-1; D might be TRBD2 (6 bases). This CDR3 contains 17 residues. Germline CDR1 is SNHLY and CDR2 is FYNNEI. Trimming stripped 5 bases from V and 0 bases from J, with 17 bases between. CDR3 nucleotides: TGTGCCAGCAGTAAATTAGCGGAGGGGAGCTCCTACAATGAGCAGTTCTTC. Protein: CASSKLAEGSSYNEQFF.

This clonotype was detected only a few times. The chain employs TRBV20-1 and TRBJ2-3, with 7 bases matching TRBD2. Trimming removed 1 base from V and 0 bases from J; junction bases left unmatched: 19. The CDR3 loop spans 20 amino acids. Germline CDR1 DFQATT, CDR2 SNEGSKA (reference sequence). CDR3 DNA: TGCAGTGCTAGAGTAAGGGGAGGGATAGATTTCTCCATTAGCACAGATACGCAGTATTTT. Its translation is CSARVRGGIDFSISTDTQYF.

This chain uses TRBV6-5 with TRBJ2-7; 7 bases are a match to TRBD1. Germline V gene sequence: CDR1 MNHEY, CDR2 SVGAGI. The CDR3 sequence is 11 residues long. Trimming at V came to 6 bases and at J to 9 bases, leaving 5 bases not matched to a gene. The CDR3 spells CASRTTGLQYF. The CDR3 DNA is TGTGCCAGCAGAACGACAGGGCTGCAGTACTTC.

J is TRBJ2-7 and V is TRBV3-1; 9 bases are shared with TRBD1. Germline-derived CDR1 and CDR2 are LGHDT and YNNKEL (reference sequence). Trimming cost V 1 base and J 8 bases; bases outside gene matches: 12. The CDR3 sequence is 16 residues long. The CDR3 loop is CASSQGFWTGENKQYF. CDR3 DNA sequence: TGTGCCAGCAGCCAAGGCTTCTGGACAGGGGAAAATAAGCAGTACTTC.

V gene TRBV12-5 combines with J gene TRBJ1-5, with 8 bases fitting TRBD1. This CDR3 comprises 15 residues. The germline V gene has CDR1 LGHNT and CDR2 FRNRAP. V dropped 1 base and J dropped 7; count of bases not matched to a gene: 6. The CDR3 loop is CASGLAGQGEQPQHF. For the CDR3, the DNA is TGTGCTAGTGGTTTGGCCGGACAGGGAGAACAGCCCCAGCATTTT.

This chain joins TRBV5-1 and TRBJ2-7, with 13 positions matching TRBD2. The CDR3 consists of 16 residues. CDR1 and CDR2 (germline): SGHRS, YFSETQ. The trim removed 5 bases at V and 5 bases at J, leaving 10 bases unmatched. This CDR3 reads CASSFRGTSGIDEQYF. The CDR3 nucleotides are TGCGCCAGCAGTTTCAGGGGGACTAGCGGGATCGACGAGCAGTACTTC.

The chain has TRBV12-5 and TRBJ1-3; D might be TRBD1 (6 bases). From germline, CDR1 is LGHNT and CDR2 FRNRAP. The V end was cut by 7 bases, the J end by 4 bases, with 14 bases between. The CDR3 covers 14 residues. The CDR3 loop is CASALGGAGNTIYF. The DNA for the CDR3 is TGTGCTAGTGCCCTGGGGGGGGCGGGAAACACCATATATTTT.

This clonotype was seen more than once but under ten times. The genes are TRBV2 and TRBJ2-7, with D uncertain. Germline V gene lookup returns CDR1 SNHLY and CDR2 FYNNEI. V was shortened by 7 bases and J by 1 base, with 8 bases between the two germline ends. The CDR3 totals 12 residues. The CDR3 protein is CASNGRSYEQYF. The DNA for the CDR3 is TGTGCCAGCAATGGTCGGTCCTACGAGCAGTACTTC.

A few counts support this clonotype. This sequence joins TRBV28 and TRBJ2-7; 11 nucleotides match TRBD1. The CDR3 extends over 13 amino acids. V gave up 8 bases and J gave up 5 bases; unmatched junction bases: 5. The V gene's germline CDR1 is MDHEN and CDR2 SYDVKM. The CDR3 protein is CASGGTGGHEQYF. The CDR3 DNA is TGTGCCAGCGGCGGGACAGGGGGACACGAGCAGTACTTC.

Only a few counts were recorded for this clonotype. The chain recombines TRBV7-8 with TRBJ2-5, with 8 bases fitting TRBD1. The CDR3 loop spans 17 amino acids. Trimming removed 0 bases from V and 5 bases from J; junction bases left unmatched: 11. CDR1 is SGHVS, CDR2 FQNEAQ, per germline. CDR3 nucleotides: TGTGCCAGCAGCTTAGCTGGGGGACAGGCGGCCGAGGAGACCCAGTACTTC. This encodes CASSLAGGQAAEETQYF.

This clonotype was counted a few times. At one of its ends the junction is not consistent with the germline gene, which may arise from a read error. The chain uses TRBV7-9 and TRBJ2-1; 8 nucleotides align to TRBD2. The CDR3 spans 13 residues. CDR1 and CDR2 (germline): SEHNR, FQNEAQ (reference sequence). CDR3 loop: CASSLSLAGVWVF. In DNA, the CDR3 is TGTGCCAGCAGCTTGTCGCTAGCGGGTGTTTGGGTCTTC.

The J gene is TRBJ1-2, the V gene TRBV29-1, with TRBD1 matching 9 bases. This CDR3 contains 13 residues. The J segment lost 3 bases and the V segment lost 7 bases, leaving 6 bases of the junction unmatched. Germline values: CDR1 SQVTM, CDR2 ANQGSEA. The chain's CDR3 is CSGVTGGDYGYTF. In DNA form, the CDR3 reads TGCAGCGGGGTTACAGGGGGCGACTATGGCTACACCTTC.

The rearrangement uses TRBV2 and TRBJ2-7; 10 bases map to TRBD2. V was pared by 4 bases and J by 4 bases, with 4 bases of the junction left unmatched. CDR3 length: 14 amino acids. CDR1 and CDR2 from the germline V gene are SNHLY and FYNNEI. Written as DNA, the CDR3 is TGTGCCAGCAGTGGACTAGCGGGTTCGTACGAGCAGTACTTC. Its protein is CASSGLAGSYEQYF.

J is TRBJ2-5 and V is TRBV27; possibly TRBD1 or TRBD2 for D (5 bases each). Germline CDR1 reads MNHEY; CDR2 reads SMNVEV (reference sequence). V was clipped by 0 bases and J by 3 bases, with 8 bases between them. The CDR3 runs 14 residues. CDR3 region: CASSLSLGEETQYF. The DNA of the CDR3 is TGTGCCAGCAGTTTATCGTTGGGGGAAGAGACCCAGTACTTC.

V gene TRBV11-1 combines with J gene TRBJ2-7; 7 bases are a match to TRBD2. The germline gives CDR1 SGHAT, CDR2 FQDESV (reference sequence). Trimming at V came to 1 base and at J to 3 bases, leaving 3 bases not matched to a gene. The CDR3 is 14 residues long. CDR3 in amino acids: CASSLGGRSYEQYF. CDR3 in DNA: TGTGCCAGCAGCTTAGGCGGGAGAAGCTACGAGCAGTACTTC.

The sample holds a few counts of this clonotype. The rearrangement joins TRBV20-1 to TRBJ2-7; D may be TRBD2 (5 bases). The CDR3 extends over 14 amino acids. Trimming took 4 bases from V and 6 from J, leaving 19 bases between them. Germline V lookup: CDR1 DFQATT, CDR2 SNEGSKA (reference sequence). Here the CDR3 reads CSATELGRGIEQYF. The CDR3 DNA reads TGCAGTGCTACAGAGCTTGGTCGGGGAATCGAGCAGTACTTC.